Detailed here is one T cell receptor beta chain. Its antigen is not identified. These data belong to a study of CD8+CD57+ T cells in acquired aplastic anemia. Flow cytometry had shown expanded CD8+CD57+ cells in the patients chosen for sequencing. Genomic DNA acted as the template from which TCR beta VDJ combination and CDR3 sequence profiling were carried out. In TCRdb, the reads were re-called with MiXCR into one record per CDR3 protein. The table records approximately 180,000 distinct CDR3 sequences, 63% of them present only once. V lost 4 bases, J lost 0 bases, and 6 bases stayed unmatched. Germline V lookup: CDR1 SGHTA, CDR2 FQGTGA. CDR3 length: 15 residues. Study observations and caveats: The number of CD8+ CDR3 sequences shared by patients and controls was approximately 30.

This chain joins TRBV7-3 and TRBJ2-7; 7 nucleotides match TRBD2. The sample comprised sorted CD4+, CD8+, or CD8+CD57+ T cells (not recorded which) from PBMCs. This TCR was recovered from a human donor with aplastic anemia. CDR3 sequence reads: CASSSLASPSYEQYF. CDR3 in DNA: TGTGCCAGCAGCTCACTAGCGTCTCCCTCCTACGAGCAGTACTTC.